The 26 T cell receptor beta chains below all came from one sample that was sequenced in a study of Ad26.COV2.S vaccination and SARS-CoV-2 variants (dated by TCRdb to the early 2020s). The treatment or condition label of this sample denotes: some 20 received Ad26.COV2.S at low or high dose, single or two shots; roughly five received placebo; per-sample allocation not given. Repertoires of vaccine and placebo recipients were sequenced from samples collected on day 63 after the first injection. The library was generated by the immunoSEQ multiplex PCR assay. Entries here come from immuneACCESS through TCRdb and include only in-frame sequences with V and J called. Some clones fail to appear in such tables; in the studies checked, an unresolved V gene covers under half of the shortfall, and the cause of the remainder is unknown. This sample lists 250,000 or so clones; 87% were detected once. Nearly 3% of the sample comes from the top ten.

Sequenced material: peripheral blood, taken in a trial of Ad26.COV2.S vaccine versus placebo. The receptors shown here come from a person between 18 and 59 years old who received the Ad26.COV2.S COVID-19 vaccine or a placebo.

The CDR3 here is CASTSGSPNTEAFF. DNA of the CDR3: TGCGCCAGCACCTCAGGGTCCCCAAACACTGAAGCTTTCTTT. The rearrangement uses TRBV5-1 and TRBJ1-1, with TRBD1 as a possible D gene (5 bases). The CDR3 consists of 14 residues. V lost 6 bases to trimming and J lost 2 bases, with 14 bases between them. CDR1 and CDR2 (germline): SGHRS, YFSETQ.

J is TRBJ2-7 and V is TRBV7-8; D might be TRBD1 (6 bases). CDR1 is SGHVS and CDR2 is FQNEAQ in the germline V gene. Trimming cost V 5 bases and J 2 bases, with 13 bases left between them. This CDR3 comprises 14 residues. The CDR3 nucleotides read TGTGCCAGCAGCATACGGACAGCCCCCTACGAGCAGTACTTC. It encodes CASSIRTAPYEQYF.

CDR3 sequence reads: CASSLAGGVSETQYF. CDR3 DNA: TGTGCCAGCAGCTTAGCGGGAGGGGTTTCCGAGACCCAGTACTTC. This chain connects TRBV7-3 to TRBJ2-5; 9 bases match TRBD2. This CDR3 has 15 amino acids. Germline-derived CDR1 and CDR2 are SGHTA and FQGTGA. The V and J ends lost 2 bases and 5 bases, in that order; junction bases with no gene match: 6.

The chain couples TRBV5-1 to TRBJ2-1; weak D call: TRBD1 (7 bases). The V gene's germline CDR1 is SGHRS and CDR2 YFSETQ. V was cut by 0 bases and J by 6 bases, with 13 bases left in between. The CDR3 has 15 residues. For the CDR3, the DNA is TGCGCCAGCAGCTTGGCAGGGGGGAACGTCAATGAGCAGTTCTTC. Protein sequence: CASSLAGGNVNEQFF.

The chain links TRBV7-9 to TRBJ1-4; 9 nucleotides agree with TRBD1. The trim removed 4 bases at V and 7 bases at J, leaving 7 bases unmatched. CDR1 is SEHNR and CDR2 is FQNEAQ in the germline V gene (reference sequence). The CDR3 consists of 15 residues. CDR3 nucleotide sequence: TGTGCCAGCAGCTGGTCAGGGACAGGGATTGAAAAACTGTTTTTT. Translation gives CASSWSGTGIEKLFF.

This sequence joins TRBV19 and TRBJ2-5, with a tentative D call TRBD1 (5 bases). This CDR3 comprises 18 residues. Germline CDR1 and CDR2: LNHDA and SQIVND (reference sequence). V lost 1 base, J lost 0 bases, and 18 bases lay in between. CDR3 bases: TGTGCCAGTAGTATAGGGCCAGGGCGGTTGGGCTACCAAGAGACCCAGTACTTC. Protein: CASSIGPGRLGYQETQYF.

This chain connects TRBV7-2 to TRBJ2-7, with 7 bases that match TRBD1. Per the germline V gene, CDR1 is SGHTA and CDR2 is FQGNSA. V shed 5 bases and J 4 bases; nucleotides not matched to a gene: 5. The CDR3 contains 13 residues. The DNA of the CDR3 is TGTGCCAGCAGCATTCAACAGGGGTACGAGCAGTACGTC. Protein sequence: CASSIQQGYEQYV.

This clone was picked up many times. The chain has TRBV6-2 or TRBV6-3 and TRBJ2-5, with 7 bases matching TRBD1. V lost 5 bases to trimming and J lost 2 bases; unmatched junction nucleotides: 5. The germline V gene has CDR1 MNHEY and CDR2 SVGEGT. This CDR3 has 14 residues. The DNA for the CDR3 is TGTGCCAGCAGTACCGGGACAGAGCAAGAGACCCAGTACTTC. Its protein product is CASSTGTEQETQYF.

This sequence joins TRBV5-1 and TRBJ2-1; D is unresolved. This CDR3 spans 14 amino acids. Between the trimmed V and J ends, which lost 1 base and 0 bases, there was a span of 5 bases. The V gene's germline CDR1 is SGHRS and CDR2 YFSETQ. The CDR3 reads CASSLSSSYNEQFF. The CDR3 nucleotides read TGCGCCAGCAGCTTGTCGAGCTCCTACAATGAGCAGTTCTTC.

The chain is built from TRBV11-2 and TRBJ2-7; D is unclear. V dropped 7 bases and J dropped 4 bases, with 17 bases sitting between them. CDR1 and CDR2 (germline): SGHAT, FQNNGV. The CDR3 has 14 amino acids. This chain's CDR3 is CASTPQVSPYEQYF. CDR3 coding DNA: TGTGCCAGCACCCCCCAGGTTTCCCCTTACGAGCAGTACTTC.

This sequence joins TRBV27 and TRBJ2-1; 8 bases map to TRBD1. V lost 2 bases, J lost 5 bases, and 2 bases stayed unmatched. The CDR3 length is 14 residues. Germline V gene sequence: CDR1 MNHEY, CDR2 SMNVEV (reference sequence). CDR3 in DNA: TGTGCCAGCAGTTTACTGGACAGGGACAATGAGCAGTTCTTC. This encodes CASSLLDRDNEQFF.

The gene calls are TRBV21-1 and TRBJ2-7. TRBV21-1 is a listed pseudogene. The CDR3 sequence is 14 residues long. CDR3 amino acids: CASSTTPFDREQYV. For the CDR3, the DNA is TGTGCCAGCAGCACTACACCGTTTGATAGGGAGCAGTACGTC.

CDR3 residues: CASSQELRSGGYTF. CDR3 bases: TGCGCCAGCAGCCAAGAACTGAGGAGTGGCGGCTACACCTTC. The rearrangement uses TRBV4-3 and TRBJ1-2; D remains ambiguous. Germline CDR1 and CDR2: LGHNA and YSLEER. V lost 0 bases to trimming and J lost 8 bases, with 13 bases between them. The CDR3 sequence is 14 residues long.

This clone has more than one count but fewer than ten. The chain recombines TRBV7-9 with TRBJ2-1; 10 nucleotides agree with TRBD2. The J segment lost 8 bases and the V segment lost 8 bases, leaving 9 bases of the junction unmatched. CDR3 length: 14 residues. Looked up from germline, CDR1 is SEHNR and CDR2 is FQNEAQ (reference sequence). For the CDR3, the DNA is TGTGCCAGCGTGAGCGGGGGGGGTCGCGATGAGCAGTTCTTC. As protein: CASVSGGGRDEQFF.

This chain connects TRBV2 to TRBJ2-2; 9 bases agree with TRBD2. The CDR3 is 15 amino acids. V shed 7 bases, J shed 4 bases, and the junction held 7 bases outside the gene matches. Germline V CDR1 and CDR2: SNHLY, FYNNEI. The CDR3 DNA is TGTGCCAGCACAGCGGGGGGACTATCCACCGGGGAGCTGTTTTTT. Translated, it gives CASTAGGLSTGELFF.

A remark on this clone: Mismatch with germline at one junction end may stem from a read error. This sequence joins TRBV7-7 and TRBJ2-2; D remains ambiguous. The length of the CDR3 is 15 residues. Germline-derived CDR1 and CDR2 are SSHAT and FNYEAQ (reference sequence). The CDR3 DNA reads TGTGCTAGCAGCTTAGGCCATTCGGGCACCGGGGAGCTGTTTTTT. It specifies CASSLGHSGTGELFF.

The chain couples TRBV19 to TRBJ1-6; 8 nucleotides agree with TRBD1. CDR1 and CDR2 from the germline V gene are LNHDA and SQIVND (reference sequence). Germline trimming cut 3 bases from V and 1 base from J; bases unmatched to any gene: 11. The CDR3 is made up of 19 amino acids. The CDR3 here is CASSIFGQGRGSYNSPLHF. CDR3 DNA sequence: TGTGCCAGTAGTATTTTTGGACAGGGAAGGGGATCCTATAATTCACCCCTCCACTTT. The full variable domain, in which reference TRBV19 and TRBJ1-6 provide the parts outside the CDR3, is DGGITQSPKYLFRKEGQNVTLSCEQNLNHDAMYWYRQDPGQGLRLIYYSQIVNDFQKGDIAEGYSVSREKKESFPLTVTSAQKNPTAFYLCASSIFGQGRGSYNSPLHFGNGTRLTVT.

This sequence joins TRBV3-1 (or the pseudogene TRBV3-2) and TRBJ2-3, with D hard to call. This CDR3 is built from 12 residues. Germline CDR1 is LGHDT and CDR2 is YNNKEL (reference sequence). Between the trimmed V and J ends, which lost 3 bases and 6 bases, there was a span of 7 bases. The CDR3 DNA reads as TGTGCCAGCAGCCATAACGCGGATACGCAGTATTTT. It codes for CASSHNADTQYF.

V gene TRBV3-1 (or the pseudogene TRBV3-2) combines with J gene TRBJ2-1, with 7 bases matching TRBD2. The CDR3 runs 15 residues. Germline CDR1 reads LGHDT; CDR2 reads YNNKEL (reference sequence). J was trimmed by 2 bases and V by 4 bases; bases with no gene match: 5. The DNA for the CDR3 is TGTGCCAGCAGCCCTAGACTAGCCCCCTACAATGAGCAGTTCTTC. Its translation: CASSPRLAPYNEQFF.

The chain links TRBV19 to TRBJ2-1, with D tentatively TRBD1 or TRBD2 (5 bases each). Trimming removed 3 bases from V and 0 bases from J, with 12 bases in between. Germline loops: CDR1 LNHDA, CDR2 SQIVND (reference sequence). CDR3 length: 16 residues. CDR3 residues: CASSIRGASSYNEQFF. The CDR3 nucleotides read TGTGCCAGTAGTATCAGAGGGGCGAGCTCCTACAATGAGCAGTTCTTC.

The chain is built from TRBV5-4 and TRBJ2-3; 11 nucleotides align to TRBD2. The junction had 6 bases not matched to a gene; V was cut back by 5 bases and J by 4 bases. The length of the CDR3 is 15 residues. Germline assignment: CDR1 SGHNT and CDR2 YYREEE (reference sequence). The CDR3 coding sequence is TGTGCCAGCAGTATTAGCGGGGGGGCCCCAGATACGCAGTATTTT. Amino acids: CASSISGGAPDTQYF.

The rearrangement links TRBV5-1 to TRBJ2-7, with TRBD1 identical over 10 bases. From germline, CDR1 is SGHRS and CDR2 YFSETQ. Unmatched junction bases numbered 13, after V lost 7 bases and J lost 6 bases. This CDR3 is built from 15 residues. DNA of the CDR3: TGCGCCAGCCGGCCACCCGGGACAGGGGTGGGCGAGCAGTACTTC. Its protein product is CASRPPGTGVGEQYF.

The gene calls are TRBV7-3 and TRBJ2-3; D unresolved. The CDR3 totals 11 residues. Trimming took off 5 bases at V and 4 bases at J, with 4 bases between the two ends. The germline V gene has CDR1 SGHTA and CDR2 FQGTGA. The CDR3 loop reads CASSLPDTQYF. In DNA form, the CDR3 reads TGTGCCAGCAGCCTACCAGATACGCAGTATTTT. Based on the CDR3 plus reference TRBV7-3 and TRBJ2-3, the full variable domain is GAGVSQTPSNKVTEKGKYVELRCDPISGHTALYWYRQSLGQGPEFLIYFQGTGAADDSGLPNDRFFAVRPEGSVSTLKIQRTERGDSAVYLCASSLPDTQYFGPGTRLTVL.

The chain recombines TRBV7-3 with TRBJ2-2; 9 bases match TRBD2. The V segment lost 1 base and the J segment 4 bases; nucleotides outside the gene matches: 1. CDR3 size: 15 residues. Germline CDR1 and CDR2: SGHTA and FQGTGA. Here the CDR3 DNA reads TGTGCCAGCAGCTTAAAACTAGCGGGCACCGGGGAGCTGTTTTTT. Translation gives CASSLKLAGTGELFF.

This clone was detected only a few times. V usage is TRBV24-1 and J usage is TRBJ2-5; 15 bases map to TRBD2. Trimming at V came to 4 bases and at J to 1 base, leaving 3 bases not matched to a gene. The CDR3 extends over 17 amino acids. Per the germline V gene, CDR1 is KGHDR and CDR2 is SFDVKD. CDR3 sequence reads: CATSDSGLAGGQETQYF. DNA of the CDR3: TGTGCCACCAGTGACTCGGGACTAGCGGGAGGCCAAGAGACCCAGTACTTC.

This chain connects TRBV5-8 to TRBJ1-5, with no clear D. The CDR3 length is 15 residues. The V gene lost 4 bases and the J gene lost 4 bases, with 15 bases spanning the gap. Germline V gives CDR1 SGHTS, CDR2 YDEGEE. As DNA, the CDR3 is TGTGCCAGCAGCCCACCGGCGTTGAGAAATCAGCCCCAGCATTTT. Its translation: CASSPPALRNQPQHF.